The source of this TCR beta chain is a study of blood T cell repertoires in COVID-19. Profiling relied on immunoSEQ multiplex PCR, and the TCRdb table lists in-frame clones only, not all of them. This sample has 250,000 to 300,000 clones; roughly 90% occur once, and the top ten carry approximately 3%. Germline V gene sequence: CDR1 MDHEN, CDR2 SYDVKM. V was clipped by 10 bases and J by 11 bases, with 26 bases between them. CDR3 length: 14 amino acids. The chain is built from TRBV28 and TRBJ1-1; D perhaps matches TRBD1 (6 bases). Sequencing input: peripheral blood. The receptor was derived from a woman aged 30 to 39 with active or convalescent COVID-19. The CDR3 DNA sequence: TGTGCCACCCGAACTGGTAGCAGGGGTCTGGGGGCTTTCTTT. This translates into CATRTGSRGLGAFF. Full variable domain (outside the CDR3, taken from reference TRBV28 and TRBJ1-1): DVKVTQSSRYLVKRTGEKVFLECVQDMDHENMFWYRQDPGLGLRLIYFSYDVKMKEKGDIPEGYSVSREKKERFSLILESASTNQTSMYLCATRTGSRGLGAFFGQGTRLTVV.